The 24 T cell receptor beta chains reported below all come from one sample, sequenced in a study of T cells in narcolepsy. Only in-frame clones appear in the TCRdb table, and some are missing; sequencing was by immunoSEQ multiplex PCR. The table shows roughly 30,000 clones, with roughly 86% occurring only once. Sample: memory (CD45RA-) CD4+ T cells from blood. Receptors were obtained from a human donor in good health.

Written as DNA, the CDR3 is TGCGCCAGCAGCCTAGGGACTAGCGGAGGGTACAATGAGCAGTTCTTC. As protein: CASSLGTSGGYNEQFF. The chain couples TRBV5-1 to TRBJ2-1, with TRBD2 matching 11 bases. The CDR3 covers 16 residues. CDR1 and CDR2 (germline): SGHRS, YFSETQ. The J segment lost 4 bases and the V segment lost 4 bases, leaving 7 bases of the junction unmatched.

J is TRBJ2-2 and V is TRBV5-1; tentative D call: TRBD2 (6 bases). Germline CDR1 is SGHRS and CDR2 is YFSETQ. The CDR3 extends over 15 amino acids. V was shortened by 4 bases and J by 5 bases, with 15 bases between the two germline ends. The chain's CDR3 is CASSMDGLTTGELFF. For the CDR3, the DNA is TGCGCCAGCAGCATGGACGGACTAACAACCGGGGAGCTGTTTTTT.

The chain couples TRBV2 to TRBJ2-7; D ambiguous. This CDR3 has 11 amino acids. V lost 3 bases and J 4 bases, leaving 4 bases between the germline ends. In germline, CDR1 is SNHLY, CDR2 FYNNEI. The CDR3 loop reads CASSDRYEQYF. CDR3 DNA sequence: TGTGCCAGCAGTGACAGGTACGAGCAGTACTTC.

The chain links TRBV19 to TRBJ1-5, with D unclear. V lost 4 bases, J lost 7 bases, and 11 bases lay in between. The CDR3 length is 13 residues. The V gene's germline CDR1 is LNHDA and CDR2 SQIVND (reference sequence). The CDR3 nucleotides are TGTGCCAGTAGTACCGGTGACGGGCAGCCCCAGCATTTT. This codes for CASSTGDGQPQHF. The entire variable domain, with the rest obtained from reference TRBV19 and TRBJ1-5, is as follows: DGGITQSPKYLFRKEGQNVTLSCEQNLNHDAMYWYRQDPGQGLRLIYYSQIVNDFQKGDIAEGYSVSREKKESFPLTVTSAQKNPTAFYLCASSTGDGQPQHFGDGTRLSIL.

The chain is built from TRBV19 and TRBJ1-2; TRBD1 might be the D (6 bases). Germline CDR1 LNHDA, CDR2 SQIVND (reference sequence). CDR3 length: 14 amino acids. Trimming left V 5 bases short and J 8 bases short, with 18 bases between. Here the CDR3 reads CASSPRQEGAGYTF. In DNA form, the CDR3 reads TGTGCCAGTAGTCCCCGACAGGAGGGTGCGGGCTACACCTTC.

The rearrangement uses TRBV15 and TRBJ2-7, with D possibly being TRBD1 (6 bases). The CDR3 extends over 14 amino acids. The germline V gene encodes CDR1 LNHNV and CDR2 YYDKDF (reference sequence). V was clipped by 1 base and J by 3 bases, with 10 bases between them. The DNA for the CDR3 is TGTGCCACCAGCAGAGCGGGACAAAACTACGAGCAGTACTTC. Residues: CATSRAGQNYEQYF.

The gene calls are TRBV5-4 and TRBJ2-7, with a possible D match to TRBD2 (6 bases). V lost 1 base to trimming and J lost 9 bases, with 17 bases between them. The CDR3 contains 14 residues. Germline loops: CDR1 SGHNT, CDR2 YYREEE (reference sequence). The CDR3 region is CASSLRTSLEGQYF. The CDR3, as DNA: TGTGCCAGCAGCTTGCGAACTTCCCTGGAGGGGCAGTACTTC.

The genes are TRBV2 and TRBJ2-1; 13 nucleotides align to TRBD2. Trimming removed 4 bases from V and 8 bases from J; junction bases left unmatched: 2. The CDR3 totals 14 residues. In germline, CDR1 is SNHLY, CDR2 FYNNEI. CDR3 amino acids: CASSGLAGGYEQFF. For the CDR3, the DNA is TGTGCCAGCAGTGGACTAGCGGGAGGCTATGAGCAGTTCTTC.

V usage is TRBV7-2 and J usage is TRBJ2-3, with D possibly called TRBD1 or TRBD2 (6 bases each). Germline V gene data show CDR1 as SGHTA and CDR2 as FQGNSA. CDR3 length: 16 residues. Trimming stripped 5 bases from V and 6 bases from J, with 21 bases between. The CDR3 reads CASSPSLYLGGDTQYF. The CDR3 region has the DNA TGTGCCAGCAGCCCTTCTTTGTACTTAGGGGGGGATACGCAGTATTTT.

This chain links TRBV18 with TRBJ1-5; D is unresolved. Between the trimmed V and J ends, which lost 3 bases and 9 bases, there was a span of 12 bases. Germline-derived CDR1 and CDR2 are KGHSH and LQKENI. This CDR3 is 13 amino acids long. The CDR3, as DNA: TGTGCCAGCTCACCTAGTCAGACCCTGCCCCAGCATTTT. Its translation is CASSPSQTLPQHF. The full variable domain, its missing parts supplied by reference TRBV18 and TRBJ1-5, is NAGVMQNPRHLVRRRGQEARLRCSPMKGHSHVYWYRQLPEEGLKFMVYLQKENIIDESGMPKERFSAEFPKEGPSILRIQQVVRGDSAAYFCASSPSQTLPQHFGDGTRLSIL.

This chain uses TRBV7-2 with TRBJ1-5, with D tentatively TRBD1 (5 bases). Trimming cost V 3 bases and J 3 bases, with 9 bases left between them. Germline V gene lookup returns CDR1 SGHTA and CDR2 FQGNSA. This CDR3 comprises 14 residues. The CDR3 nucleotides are TGTGCCAGCAGCTTCCAGGGCCTCAATCAGCCCCAGCATTTT. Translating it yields CASSFQGLNQPQHF.

The CDR3 coding sequence is TGTGCCTCCTCTTGGGGTGGGGAGCAGTACTTC. Translated, it gives CASSWGGEQYF. This rearrangement joins TRBV30 to TRBJ2-7; no reliable D call. This CDR3 is 11 amino acids long. V lost 7 bases, J lost 7 bases, and 14 bases lay in between. The germline CDR1 and CDR2 sequences are GTSNPN and SVGIG (reference sequence). Drawing the rest from reference TRBV30 and TRBJ2-7, the complete variable domain is SQTIHQWPATLVQPVGSPLSLECTVEGTSNPNLYWYRQAAGRGLQLLFYSVGIGQISSEVPQNLSASRPQDRQFILSSKKLLLSDSGFYLCASSWGGEQYFGPGTRLTVT.

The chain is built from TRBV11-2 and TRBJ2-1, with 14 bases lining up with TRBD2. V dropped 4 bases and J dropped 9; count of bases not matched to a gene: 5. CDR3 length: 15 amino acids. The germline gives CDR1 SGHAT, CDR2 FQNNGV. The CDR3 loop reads CASSSGLAGAGEQFF. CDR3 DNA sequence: TGTGCCAGCAGCTCGGGACTAGCGGGAGCAGGTGAGCAGTTCTTC.

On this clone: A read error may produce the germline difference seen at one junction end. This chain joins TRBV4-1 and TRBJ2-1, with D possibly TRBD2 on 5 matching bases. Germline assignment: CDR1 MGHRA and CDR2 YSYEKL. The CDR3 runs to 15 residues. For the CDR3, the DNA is TGTGCCAGCAGCCAAGAGTCGGGAAGTCCGGCTGAGCAGTTCTTC. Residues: CASSQESGSPAEQFF.

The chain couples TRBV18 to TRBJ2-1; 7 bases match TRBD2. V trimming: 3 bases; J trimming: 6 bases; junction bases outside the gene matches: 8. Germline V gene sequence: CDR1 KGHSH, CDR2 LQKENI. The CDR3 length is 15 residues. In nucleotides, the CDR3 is TGTGCCAGCTCACCGGGAGCGGGGTCCGCCAATGAGCAGTTCTTC. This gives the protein CASSPGAGSANEQFF.

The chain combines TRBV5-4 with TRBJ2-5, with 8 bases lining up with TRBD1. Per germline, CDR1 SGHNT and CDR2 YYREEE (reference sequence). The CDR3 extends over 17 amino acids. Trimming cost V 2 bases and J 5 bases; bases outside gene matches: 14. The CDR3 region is CASSFRTGSTVLETQYF. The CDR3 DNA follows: TGTGCCAGCAGCTTTAGGACAGGGTCAACAGTTTTGGAGACCCAGTACTTC.

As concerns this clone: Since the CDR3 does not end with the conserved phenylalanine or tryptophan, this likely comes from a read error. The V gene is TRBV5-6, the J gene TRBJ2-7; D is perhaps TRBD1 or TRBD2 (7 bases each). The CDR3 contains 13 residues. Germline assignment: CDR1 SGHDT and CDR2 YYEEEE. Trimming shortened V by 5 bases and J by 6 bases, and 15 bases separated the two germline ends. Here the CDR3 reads CASRSQGGLEQYS. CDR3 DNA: TGTGCCAGCAGGTCCCAGGGGGGGCTCGAGCAGTACTCC.

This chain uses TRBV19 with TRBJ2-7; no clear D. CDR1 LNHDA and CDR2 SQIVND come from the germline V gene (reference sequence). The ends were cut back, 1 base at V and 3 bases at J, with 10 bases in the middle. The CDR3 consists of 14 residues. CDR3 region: CASSIGAGRYEQYF. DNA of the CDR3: TGTGCCAGTAGTATAGGAGCAGGCCGCTACGAGCAGTACTTC.

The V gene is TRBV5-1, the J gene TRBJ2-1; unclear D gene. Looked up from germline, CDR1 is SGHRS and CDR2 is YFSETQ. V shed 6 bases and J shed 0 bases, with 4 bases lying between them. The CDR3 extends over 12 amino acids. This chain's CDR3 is CASTSSYNEQFF. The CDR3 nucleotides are TGCGCCAGCACCAGCTCCTACAATGAGCAGTTCTTC. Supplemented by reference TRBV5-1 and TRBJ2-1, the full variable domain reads KAGVTQTPRYLIKTRGQQVTLSCSPISGHRSVSWYQQTPGQGLQFLFEYFSETQRNKGNFPGRFSGRQFSNSRSEMNVSTLELGDSALYLCASTSSYNEQFFGPGTRLTVL.

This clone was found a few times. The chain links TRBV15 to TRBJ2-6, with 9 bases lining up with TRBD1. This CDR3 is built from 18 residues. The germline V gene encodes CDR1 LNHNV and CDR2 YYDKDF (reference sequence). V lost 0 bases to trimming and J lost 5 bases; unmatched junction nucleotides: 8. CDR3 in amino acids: CATSRDLDRGMRANVLTF. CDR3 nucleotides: TGTGCCACCAGCAGAGATTTGGACAGGGGTATGCGGGCCAACGTCCTGACTTTC.

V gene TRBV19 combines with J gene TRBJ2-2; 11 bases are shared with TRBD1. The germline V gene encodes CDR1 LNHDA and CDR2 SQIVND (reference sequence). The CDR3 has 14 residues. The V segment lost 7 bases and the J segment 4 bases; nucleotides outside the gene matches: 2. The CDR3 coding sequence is TGTGCCAGTACCGGGACAGGGGGCACCGGGGAGCTGTTTTTT. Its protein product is CASTGTGGTGELFF.

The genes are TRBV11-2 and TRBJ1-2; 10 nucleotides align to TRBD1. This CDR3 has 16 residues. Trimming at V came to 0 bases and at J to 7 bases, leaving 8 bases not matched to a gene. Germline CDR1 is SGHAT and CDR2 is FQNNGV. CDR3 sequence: CASSLDGTGVRGGYTF. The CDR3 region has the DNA TGTGCCAGCAGCTTAGATGGGACAGGGGTACGAGGTGGCTACACCTTC. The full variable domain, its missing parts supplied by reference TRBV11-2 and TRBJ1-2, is EAGVAQSPRYKIIEKRQSVAFWCNPISGHATLYWYQQILGQGPKLLIQFQNNGVVDDSQLPKDRFSAERLKGVDSTLKIQPAKLEDSAVYLCASSLDGTGVRGGYTFGSGTRLTVV.

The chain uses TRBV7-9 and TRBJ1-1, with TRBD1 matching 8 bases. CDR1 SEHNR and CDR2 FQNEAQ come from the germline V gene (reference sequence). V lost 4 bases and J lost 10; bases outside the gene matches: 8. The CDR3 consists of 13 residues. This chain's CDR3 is CASSWDRREGAFF. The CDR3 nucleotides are TGTGCCAGCAGCTGGGACAGGAGAGAGGGAGCTTTCTTT.

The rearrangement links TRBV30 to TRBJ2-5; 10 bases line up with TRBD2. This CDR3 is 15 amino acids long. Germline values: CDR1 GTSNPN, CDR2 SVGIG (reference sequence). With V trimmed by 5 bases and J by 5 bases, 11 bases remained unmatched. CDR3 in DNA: TGTGCCTGGGGGGACGCTAGCGGGAGCTCGGAGACCCAGTACTTC. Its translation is CAWGDASGSSETQYF.